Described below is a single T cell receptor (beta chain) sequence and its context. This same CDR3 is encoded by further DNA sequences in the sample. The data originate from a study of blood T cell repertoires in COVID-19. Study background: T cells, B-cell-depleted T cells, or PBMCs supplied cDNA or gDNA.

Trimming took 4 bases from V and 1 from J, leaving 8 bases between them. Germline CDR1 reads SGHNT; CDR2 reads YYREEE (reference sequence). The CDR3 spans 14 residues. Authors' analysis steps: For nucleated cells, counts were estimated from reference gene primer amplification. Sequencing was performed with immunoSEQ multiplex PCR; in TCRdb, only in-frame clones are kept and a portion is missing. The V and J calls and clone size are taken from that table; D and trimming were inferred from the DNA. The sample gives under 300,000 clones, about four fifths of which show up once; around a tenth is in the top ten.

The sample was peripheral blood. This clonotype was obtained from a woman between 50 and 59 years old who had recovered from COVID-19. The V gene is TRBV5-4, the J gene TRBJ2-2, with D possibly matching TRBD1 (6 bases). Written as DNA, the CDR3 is TGTGCCAGCAGCCTGGGACAGAACACCGGGGAGCTGTTTTTT. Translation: CASSLGQNTGELFF.